The next 11 T cell receptor beta chains were all read from a single sample in a study of metastatic and nonmetastatic thyroid tumors. Before thyroid surgery, none of the patients had received any treatment. TCRdb reassembled clones from the PCR reads with MiXCR. The data show 39,000 or so clones, 15% to 20% seen once. The sample comprised blood. The source of these receptors is a female donor with papillary thyroid cancer or a benign thyroid nodule (not recorded which). Some clones in this sample may be carry-over from other donors' samples.

This clone came up many times. A much larger clone is a single base away; this may be a read error. At the DNA level, this CDR3 is encoded by other sequences in the same sample as well. The CDR3 spells CASSLRESDNEQFF. The CDR3 DNA reads as TGTGCCAGCAGTTTAAGGGAATCAGACAATGAGCAGTTCTTC. The chain uses TRBV28 and TRBJ2-1; D call uncertain. The CDR3 sequence is 14 residues long. The V and J ends lost 2 bases and 5 bases respectively, with 10 bases between them. Germline V gene sequence: CDR1 MDHEN, CDR2 SYDVKM.

This clone has ten or more counts. This chain links TRBV11-2 with TRBJ2-1; TRBD1 matches at 9 bases. CDR1 and CDR2 (germline): SGHAT, FQNNGV. The J segment lost 5 bases and the V segment lost 6 bases, leaving 5 bases of the junction unmatched. This CDR3 has 14 amino acids. This CDR3 is CASRPGTGNNEQFF. The CDR3 nucleotides read TGTGCCAGCAGACCCGGGACAGGGAACAATGAGCAGTTCTTC.

This chain links TRBV28 with TRBJ2-7; unclear D gene. The CDR3 loop spans 14 amino acids. Germline V gene lookup returns CDR1 MDHEN and CDR2 SYDVKM. V was pared by 5 bases and J by 3 bases, with 14 bases between. The CDR3: CASSDFLGDYEQYF. CDR3 nucleotides: TGTGCCAGCAGTGACTTCCTGGGTGACTACGAGCAGTACTTC.

Turning to this clone: A much more abundant neighbour one base away suggests this may be a read error. The rearrangement uses TRBV3-1 and TRBJ1-2; D is unresolved. Germline CDR1 is LGHDT and CDR2 is YNNKEL (reference sequence). CDR3 length equals 13 residues. Trimming removed 1 base at V and 3 bases at J, with 6 bases between. The CDR3 bases are TGTGCCAGCAGCCAAGGAAAGGACTATGGCTACACCTTC. Amino acid sequence: CASSQGKDYGYTF.

By its share, this clone is medium-sized. This chain connects TRBV28 to TRBJ2-7, with D possibly matching TRBD2 (5 bases). This CDR3 region has 12 residues. Trimming took 2 bases from V and 6 from J, leaving 8 bases between them. The germline CDR1 and CDR2 sequences are MDHEN and SYDVKM. The CDR3 loop reads CASSLPGSEQYF. The CDR3 nucleotides read TGTGCCAGCAGTTTACCGGGGAGCGAGCAGTACTTC.

Remarks on this clone: It may be a read error: a sequence one base away is much more abundant. V gene TRBV11-2 combines with J gene TRBJ1-2; tentative D call: TRBD1 (6 bases). Germline values: CDR1 SGHAT, CDR2 FQNNGV. The ends were cut back, 5 bases at V and 4 bases at J, with 20 bases in the middle. This CDR3 is 16 amino acids long. The CDR3 DNA reads TGTGCCAGCAGCGGAGGGGTGTACAGGGTTTTCTATGGCTACACCTTC. This gives the protein CASSGGVYRVFYGYTF. Full variable domain (missing parts from reference TRBV11-2 and TRBJ1-2): EAGVAQSPRYKIIEKRQSVAFWCNPISGHATLYWYQQILGQGPKLLIQFQNNGVVDDSQLPKDRFSAERLKGVDSTLKIQPAKLEDSAVYLCASSGGVYRVFYGYTFGSGTRLTVV.

The chain's CDR3 is CASSVGVETGRYEQYF. CDR3 nucleotide sequence: TGTGCCAGCAGCGTAGGTGTTGAGACAGGGCGGTACGAGCAGTACTTC. This chain connects TRBV9 to TRBJ2-7; 7 positions match TRBD1. The ends lost 0 bases at V and 4 bases at J; junction bases unmatched: 10. This CDR3 has 16 amino acids. Per the germline V gene, CDR1 is SGDLS and CDR2 is YYNGEE.

The rearrangement joins TRBV20-1 to TRBJ1-2, with a tentative D call TRBD1 (6 bases). Trimming cost V 5 bases and J 2 bases, with 21 bases left between them. Germline values: CDR1 DFQATT, CDR2 SNEGSKA (reference sequence). The CDR3 has 16 amino acids. The CDR3 DNA sequence: TGCAGTGCTGATCACAACTACGGACAGCTCAACTATGGCTACACCTTC. Encoded protein: CSADHNYGQLNYGYTF.

This clone was counted many times. This rearrangement joins TRBV6-1 to TRBJ2-5; D is undetermined. This CDR3 is 15 amino acids long. Per germline, CDR1 MNHNS and CDR2 SASEGT. The V gene lost 1 base and the J gene lost 2 bases, with 11 bases spanning the gap. CDR3 region: CASSEETHYQETQYF. CDR3 coding DNA: TGTGCCAGCAGTGAAGAGACTCATTATCAAGAGACCCAGTACTTC.

This clone has only a few counts. This may come from a read error, since a much larger clone is one base off. The chain joins TRBV10-3 to TRBJ2-5; D not certain. Germline values: CDR1 ENHRY, CDR2 SYGVKD. Trimming pared 3 bases from V and 5 bases from J, leaving 16 bases between. There are 15 residues in the CDR3. The CDR3 DNA reads TGTGCCATCAGTGATGCCCTGGCATGGGCCGAGACCCAGTACTTC. This translates into CAISDALAWAETQYF.

Only a few counts were recorded for this clone. The chain recombines TRBV3-1 with TRBJ2-5; D uncertain. Germline V lookup: CDR1 LGHDT, CDR2 YNNKEL (reference sequence). V dropped 0 bases and J dropped 7 bases, with 9 bases sitting between them. The CDR3 is 13 amino acids. CDR3 sequence reads: CASSQDPVGTQYF. The CDR3, as DNA: TGTGCCAGCAGCCAAGATCCAGTAGGGACCCAGTACTTC.